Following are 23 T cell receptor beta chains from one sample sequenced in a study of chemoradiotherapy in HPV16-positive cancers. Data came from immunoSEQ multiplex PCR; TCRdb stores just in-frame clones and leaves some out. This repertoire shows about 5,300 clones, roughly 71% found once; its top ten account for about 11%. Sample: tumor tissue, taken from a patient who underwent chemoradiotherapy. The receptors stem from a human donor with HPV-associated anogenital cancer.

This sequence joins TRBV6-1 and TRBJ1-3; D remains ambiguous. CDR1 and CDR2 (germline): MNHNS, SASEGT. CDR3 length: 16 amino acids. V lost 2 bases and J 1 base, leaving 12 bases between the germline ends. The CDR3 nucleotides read TGTGCCAGCAGTGAAAGTGTAGGGTTTTCTGGAAACACCATATATTTT. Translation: CASSESVGFSGNTIYF.

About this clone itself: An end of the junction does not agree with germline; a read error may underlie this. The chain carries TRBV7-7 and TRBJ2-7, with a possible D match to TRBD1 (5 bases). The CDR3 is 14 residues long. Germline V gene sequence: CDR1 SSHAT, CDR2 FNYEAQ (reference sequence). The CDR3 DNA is TGTGCTAGCAGCCCCTCGGACATGGGTGACGAGCAGTACTTC. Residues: CASSPSDMGDEQYF.

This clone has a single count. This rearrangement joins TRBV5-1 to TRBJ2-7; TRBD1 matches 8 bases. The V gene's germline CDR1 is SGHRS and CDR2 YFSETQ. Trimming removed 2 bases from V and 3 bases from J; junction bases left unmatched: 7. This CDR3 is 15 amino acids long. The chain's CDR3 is CASSFQTGGGYEQYF. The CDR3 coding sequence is TGCGCCAGCAGCTTCCAAACAGGGGGTGGCTACGAGCAGTACTTC.

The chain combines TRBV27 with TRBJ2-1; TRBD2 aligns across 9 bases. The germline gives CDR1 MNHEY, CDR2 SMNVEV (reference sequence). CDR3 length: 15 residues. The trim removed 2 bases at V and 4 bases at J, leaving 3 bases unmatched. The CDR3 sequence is CASSLVTSGYNEQFF. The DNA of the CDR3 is TGTGCCAGCAGTTTAGTTACTAGCGGGTACAATGAGCAGTTCTTC.

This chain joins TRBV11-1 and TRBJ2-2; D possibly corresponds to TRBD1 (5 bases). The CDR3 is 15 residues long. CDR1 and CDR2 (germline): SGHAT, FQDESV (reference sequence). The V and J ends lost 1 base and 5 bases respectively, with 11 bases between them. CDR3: CASSLGWGGTGELFF. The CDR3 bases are TGTGCCAGCAGCTTAGGGTGGGGCGGTACCGGGGAGCTGTTTTTT.

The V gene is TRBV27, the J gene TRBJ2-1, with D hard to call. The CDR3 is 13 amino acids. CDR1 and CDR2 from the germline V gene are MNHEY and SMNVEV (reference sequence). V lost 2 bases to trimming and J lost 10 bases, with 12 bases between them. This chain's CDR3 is CASSLGRAGEQFF. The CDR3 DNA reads TGTGCCAGCAGTTTAGGTCGGGCAGGCGAGCAGTTCTTC.

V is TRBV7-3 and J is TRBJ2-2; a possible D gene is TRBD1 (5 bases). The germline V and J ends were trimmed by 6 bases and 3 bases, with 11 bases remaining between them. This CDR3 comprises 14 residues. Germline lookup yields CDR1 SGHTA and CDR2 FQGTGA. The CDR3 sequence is CASRPGLYTGELFF. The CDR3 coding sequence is TGTGCCAGCAGGCCAGGGTTGTACACCGGGGAGCTGTTTTTT.

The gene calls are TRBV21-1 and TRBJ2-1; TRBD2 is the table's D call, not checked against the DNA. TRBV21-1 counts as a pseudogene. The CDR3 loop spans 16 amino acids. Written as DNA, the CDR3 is TGTGCCACCGAGCCAGGACTAGCGGTGGTTTGTAATGAGCAGTTCTTC. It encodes CATEPGLAVVCNEQFF.

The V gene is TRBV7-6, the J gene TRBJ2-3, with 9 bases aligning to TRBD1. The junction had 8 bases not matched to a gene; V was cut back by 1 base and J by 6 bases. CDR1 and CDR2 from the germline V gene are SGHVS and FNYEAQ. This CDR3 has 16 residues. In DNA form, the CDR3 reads TGTGCCAGCAGCTTAGTTGTGACAGGGGGTAAGGATACGCAGTATTTT. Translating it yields CASSLVVTGGKDTQYF.

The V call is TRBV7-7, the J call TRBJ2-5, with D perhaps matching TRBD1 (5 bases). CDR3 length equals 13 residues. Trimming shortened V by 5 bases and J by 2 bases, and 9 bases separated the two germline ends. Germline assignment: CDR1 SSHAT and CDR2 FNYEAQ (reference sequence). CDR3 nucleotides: TGTGCCAGCAGCCAGGACATACAAGAGACCCAGTACTTC. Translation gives CASSQDIQETQYF. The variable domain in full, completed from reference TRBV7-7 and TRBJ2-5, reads GAGVSQSPRYKVTKRGQDVTLRCDPISSHATLYWYQQALGQGPEFLTYFNYEAQPDKSGLPSDRFSAERPEGSISTLTIQRTEQRDSAMYRCASSQDIQETQYFGPGTRLLVL.

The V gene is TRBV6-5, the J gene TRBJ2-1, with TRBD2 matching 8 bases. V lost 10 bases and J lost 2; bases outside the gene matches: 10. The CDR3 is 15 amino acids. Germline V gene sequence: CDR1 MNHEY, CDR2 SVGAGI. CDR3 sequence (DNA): TGTGCCACCAAAGTCCCGGGACTAGCCTACAATGAGCAGTTCTTC. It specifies CATKVPGLAYNEQFF.

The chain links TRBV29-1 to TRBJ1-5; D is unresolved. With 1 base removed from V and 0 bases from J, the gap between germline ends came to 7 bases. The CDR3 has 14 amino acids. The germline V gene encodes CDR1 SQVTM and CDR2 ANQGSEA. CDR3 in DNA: TGCAGCGTTGAAGTCGGGCCTAGCAATCAGCCCCAGCATTTT. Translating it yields CSVEVGPSNQPQHF.

The DNA of the CDR3 is TGTGCCAGTAGTCCCCCCCGCGGGGGGTCCTACGAGCAGTACTTC. Its translation: CASSPPRGGSYEQYF. J is TRBJ2-7 and V is TRBV19; 8 nucleotides agree with TRBD2. The CDR3 covers 15 residues. The J segment lost 1 base and the V segment lost 5 bases, leaving 7 bases of the junction unmatched. The V gene's germline CDR1 is LNHDA and CDR2 SQIVND (reference sequence).

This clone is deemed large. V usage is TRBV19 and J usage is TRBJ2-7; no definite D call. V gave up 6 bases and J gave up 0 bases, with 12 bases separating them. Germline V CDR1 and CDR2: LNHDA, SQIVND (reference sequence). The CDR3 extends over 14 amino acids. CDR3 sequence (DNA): TGTGCCAGTAGGTGGAGACTGGGCTCCTACGAGCAGTACTTC. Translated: CASRWRLGSYEQYF.

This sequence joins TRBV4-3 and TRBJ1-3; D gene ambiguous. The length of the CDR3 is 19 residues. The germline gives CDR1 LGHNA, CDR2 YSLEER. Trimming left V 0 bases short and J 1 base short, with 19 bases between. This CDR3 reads CASSQDTLTSFRSGNTIYF. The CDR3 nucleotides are TGCGCCAGCAGCCAAGATACACTGACGTCCTTCAGATCTGGAAACACCATATATTTT.

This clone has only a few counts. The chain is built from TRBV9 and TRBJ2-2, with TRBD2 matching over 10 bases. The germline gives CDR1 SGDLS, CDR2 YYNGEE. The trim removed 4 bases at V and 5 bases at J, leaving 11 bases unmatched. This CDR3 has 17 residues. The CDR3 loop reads CASSPAGGPSRTGELFF. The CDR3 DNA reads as TGTGCCAGCAGCCCAGCGGGAGGGCCCTCTCGGACCGGGGAGCTGTTTTTT.

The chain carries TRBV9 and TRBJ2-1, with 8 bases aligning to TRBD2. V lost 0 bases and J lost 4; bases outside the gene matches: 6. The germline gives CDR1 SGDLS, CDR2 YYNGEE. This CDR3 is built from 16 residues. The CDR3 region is CASSVGGGLGYNEQFF. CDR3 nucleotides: TGTGCCAGCAGCGTAGGCGGGGGACTAGGGTACAATGAGCAGTTCTTC.

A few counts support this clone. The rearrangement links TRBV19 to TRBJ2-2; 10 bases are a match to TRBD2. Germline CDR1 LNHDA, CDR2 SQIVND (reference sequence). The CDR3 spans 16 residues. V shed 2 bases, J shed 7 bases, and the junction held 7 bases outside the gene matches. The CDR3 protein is CASSIMGGLAHGELFF. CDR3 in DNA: TGTGCCAGTAGTATAATGGGGGGACTAGCGCACGGGGAGCTGTTTTTT.

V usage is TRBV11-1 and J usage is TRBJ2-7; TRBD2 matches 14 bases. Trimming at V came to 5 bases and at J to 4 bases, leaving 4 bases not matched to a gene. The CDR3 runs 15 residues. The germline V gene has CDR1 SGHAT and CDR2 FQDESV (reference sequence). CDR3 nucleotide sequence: TGTGCCAGCAGCCCCGGGACTAGCGGGAGTTACGAGCAGTACTTC. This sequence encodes CASSPGTSGSYEQYF.

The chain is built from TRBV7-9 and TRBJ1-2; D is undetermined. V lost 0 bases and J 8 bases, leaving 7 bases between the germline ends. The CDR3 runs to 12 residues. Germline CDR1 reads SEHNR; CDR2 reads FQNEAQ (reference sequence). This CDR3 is CASSLAGGGYTF. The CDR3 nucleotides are TGTGCCAGCAGCTTAGCAGGTGGGGGCTACACCTTC.

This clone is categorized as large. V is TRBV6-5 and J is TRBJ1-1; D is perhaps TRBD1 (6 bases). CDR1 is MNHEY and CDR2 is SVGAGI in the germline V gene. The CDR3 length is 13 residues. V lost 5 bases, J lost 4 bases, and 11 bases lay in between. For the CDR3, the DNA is TGTGCCAGCAGTCAACAGGGAGCCACTGAAGCTTTCTTT. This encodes CASSQQGATEAFF.

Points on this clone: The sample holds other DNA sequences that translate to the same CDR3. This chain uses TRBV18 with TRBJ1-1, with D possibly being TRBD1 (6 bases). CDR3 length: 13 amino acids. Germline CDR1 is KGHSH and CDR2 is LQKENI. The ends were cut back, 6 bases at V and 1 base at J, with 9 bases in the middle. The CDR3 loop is CASSAQGNTEAFF. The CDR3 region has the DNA TGTGCCAGCTCCGCACAGGGGAACACTGAAGCTTTCTTT. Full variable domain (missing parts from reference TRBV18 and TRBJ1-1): NAGVMQNPRHLVRRRGQEARLRCSPMKGHSHVYWYRQLPEEGLKFMVYLQKENIIDESGMPKERFSAEFPKEGPSILRIQQVVRGDSAAYFCASSAQGNTEAFFGQGTRLTVV.

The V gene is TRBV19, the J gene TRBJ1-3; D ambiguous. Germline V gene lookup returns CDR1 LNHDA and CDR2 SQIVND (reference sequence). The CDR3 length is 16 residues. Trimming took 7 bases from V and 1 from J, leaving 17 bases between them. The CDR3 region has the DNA TGTGCCAGTACGAATGGCAGGCGAGCTTCTGGAAACACCATATATTTT. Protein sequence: CASTNGRRASGNTIYF. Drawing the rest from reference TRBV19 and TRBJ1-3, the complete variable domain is DGGITQSPKYLFRKEGQNVTLSCEQNLNHDAMYWYRQDPGQGLRLIYYSQIVNDFQKGDIAEGYSVSREKKESFPLTVTSAQKNPTAFYLCASTNGRRASGNTIYFGEGSWLTVV.